The 18 T cell receptor beta chains reported below all come from one sample, sequenced in a study of cytotoxic CD8 clonotypes in ibrutinib-treated CLL. The method was immunoSEQ multiplex PCR; TCRdb's version includes in-frame clones alone and lacks a portion of them. Of about 200,000 clones detected, approximately 70% appear once; the ten largest clones hold roughly 6.4%. The sample here was PBMCs, taken after 12 months of ibrutinib treatment. The receptors derive from a human donor with chronic lymphocytic leukemia.

The J gene is TRBJ1-1, the V gene TRBV18; a possible D gene is TRBD1 (5 bases). The CDR3 is 14 residues long. Germline V gene data show CDR1 as KGHSH and CDR2 as LQKENI. The V gene lost 0 bases and the J gene lost 5 bases, with 10 bases spanning the gap. CDR3 sequence: CASSPPLRVTEAFF. Written as DNA, the CDR3 is TGTGCCAGCTCACCACCGCTCAGGGTTACTGAAGCTTTCTTT.

The chain recombines TRBV9 with TRBJ2-7; D unresolved. The CDR3 length is 14 residues. With 0 bases removed from V and 1 base from J, the gap between germline ends came to 8 bases. CDR1 is SGDLS, CDR2 YYNGEE, per germline. CDR3 residues: CASSVESGSYEQYF. CDR3 sequence (DNA): TGTGCCAGCAGCGTAGAATCCGGTTCCTACGAGCAGTACTTC.

The chain links TRBV7-2 to TRBJ1-4; 9 nucleotides align to TRBD1. After removal of 5 bases from V and 3 bases from J, the junction contained 4 bases not matched to a gene. Per germline, CDR1 SGHTA and CDR2 FQGNSA. The CDR3 spans 15 residues. CDR3 nucleotide sequence: TGTGCCAGCAGCCACAACAGGGGGCCTAATGAAAAACTGTTTTTT. This translates into CASSHNRGPNEKLFF.

The V and J genes are TRBV6-1 and TRBJ1-1; possibly TRBD1 for D (5 bases). The CDR3 spans 14 residues. Trimming removed 6 bases at V and 0 bases at J, with 11 bases between. The germline V gene encodes CDR1 MNHNS and CDR2 SASEGT. The CDR3 DNA reads TGTGCCAGCAGCTGGCAGGGTATGAACACTGAAGCTTTCTTT. It encodes CASSWQGMNTEAFF.

The CDR3 DNA reads TGTGCCAGCAGCGTAGGGTGGGGGAGTCATGATGAGCAGTTCTTC. It is translated as CASSVGWGSHDEQFF. V usage is TRBV9 and J usage is TRBJ2-1; D assignment may be TRBD1 or TRBD2 (5 bases each). Between the trimmed V and J ends, which lost 0 bases and 8 bases, there was a span of 15 bases. The CDR3 sequence is 15 residues long. Germline lookup yields CDR1 SGDLS and CDR2 YYNGEE.

The chain combines TRBV5-6 with TRBJ1-1, with a weak D call TRBD1 (6 bases). Trimming left V 2 bases short and J 1 base short, with 9 bases between. This CDR3 is 14 amino acids long. Germline values: CDR1 SGHDT, CDR2 YYEEEE. DNA of the CDR3: TGTGCCAGCAGCTTTGAGACAGGGAACACTGAAGCTTTCTTT. It encodes CASSFETGNTEAFF.

The chain employs TRBV9 and TRBJ2-1, with 13 nucleotides matching TRBD2. V was pared by 3 bases and J by 7 bases, with 4 bases of the junction left unmatched. CDR3 size: 15 residues. Germline CDR1 and CDR2: SGDLS and YYNGEE. CDR3 region: CASSAGLAGRNEQFF. The CDR3 DNA reads TGTGCCAGCAGCGCGGGACTAGCGGGAAGAAATGAGCAGTTCTTC.

The rearrangement links TRBV25-1 to TRBJ1-2; no firm D call. V was pared by 6 bases and J by 2 bases, with 10 bases between. CDR1 and CDR2 from the germline V gene are MGHDK and SYGVNS. The length of the CDR3 is 13 residues. CDR3 residues: CASSRGWNYGYTF. CDR3 in DNA: TGTGCCAGCAGCAGAGGGTGGAACTATGGCTACACCTTC.

The chain uses TRBV19 and TRBJ1-4; TRBD1 is a possible D gene (5 bases). CDR1 and CDR2 from the germline V gene are LNHDA and SQIVND (reference sequence). This CDR3 contains 15 residues. V was clipped by 9 bases and J by 0 bases, with 14 bases between them. DNA for the CDR3: TGTGCCAGCCGGGGGACGGAAGCAACTAATGAAAAACTGTTTTTT. This encodes CASRGTEATNEKLFF.

The rearrangement joins TRBV5-6 to TRBJ1-5, with D possibly being TRBD1 (5 bases). V lost 4 bases and J 1 base, leaving 15 bases between the germline ends. Germline values: CDR1 SGHDT, CDR2 YYEEEE. The CDR3 covers 16 residues. In DNA, the CDR3 is TGTGCCAGCAGCAGTGGGGGATGGGACAGCAATCAGCCCCAGCATTTT. This encodes CASSSGGWDSNQPQHF.

This clone occurred a few times. V usage is TRBV5-1 and J usage is TRBJ1-3; D is undetermined. Germline lookup yields CDR1 SGHRS and CDR2 YFSETQ. CDR3 length equals 14 residues. Trimming took off 2 bases at V and 4 bases at J, with 10 bases between the two ends. CDR3 residues: CASSFSTDGNTIYF. The CDR3 DNA reads as TGCGCCAGCAGCTTTAGTACAGACGGAAACACCATATATTTT.

This clone showed up many times. The chain combines TRBV4-1 with TRBJ1-1; 9 bases line up with TRBD1. J was trimmed by 4 bases and V by 1 base; bases with no gene match: 10. The V gene's germline CDR1 is MGHRA and CDR2 YSYEKL. The length of the CDR3 is 17 residues. This chain's CDR3 is CASSQGAQTGQGTEAFF. In DNA, the CDR3 is TGCGCCAGCAGCCAAGGCGCCCAAACGGGACAGGGCACTGAAGCTTTCTTT.

The rearrangement uses TRBV30 and TRBJ2-1, with 8 positions matching TRBD2. Germline V gene data show CDR1 as GTSNPN and CDR2 as SVGIG (reference sequence). The trim removed 0 bases at V and 11 bases at J, leaving 12 bases unmatched. This CDR3 contains 15 residues. This CDR3 is CAWSVGLAGSRQQFF. The CDR3 bases are TGTGCCTGGAGTGTAGGTTTAGCGGGGAGCCGTCAGCAGTTCTTC.

Only a few counts were recorded for this clone. The J gene is TRBJ2-3, the V gene TRBV7-9; D gene uncertain. Trimming removed 2 bases at V and 0 bases at J, with 3 bases between. The CDR3 totals 13 residues. Germline CDR1 is SEHNR and CDR2 is FQNEAQ (reference sequence). In nucleotides, the CDR3 is TGTGCCAGCAGCTTACTTAGCACAGATACGCAGTATTTT. Encoded protein: CASSLLSTDTQYF. Together with reference TRBV7-9 and TRBJ2-3, the CDR3 gives the full variable domain: DTGVSQNPRHKITKRGQNVTFRCDPISEHNRLYWYRQTLGQGPEFLTYFQNEAQLEKSRLLSDRFSAERPKGSFSTLEIQRTEQGDSAMYLCASSLLSTDTQYFGPGTRLTVL.

The chain carries TRBV6-6 and TRBJ2-7; D uncertain. Germline CDR1 MNHNY, CDR2 SVGAGI (reference sequence). The CDR3 totals 13 residues. The V end was cut by 4 bases, the J end by 4 bases, with 11 bases between. In DNA form, the CDR3 reads TGTGCCAGCAGTTTCGATAACTATTACGAGCAGTACTTC. This sequence encodes CASSFDNYYEQYF.

The V and J genes are TRBV6-5 and TRBJ1-1; 9 bases align to TRBD1. Losses at the gene ends were 6 bases for V and 8 bases for J; bases not matched to a gene: 10. The germline CDR1 and CDR2 sequences are MNHEY and SVGAGI. The CDR3 loop spans 14 amino acids. The CDR3 reads CASRKRQGGREAFF. The CDR3 DNA follows: TGTGCCAGCAGAAAAAGACAGGGGGGCCGGGAAGCTTTCTTT.

This chain links TRBV28 with TRBJ1-5; D is perhaps TRBD1 (5 bases). This CDR3 is 15 amino acids long. Between the trimmed V and J ends, which lost 6 bases and 0 bases, there was a span of 12 bases. Germline V CDR1 and CDR2: MDHEN, SYDVKM. The CDR3 loop reads CASRGDGYSNQPQHF. The CDR3 DNA follows: TGTGCCAGCAGGGGGGACGGATATAGCAATCAGCCCCAGCATTTT. The variable domain in full, with the rest retrieved from reference TRBV28 and TRBJ1-5, is DVKVTQSSRYLVKRTGEKVFLECVQDMDHENMFWYRQDPGLGLRLIYFSYDVKMKEKGDIPEGYSVSREKKERFSLILESASTNQTSMYLCASRGDGYSNQPQHFGDGTRLSIL.

V gene TRBV18 combines with J gene TRBJ2-3; D is undetermined. The germline V and J ends were trimmed by 3 bases and 4 bases, with 17 bases remaining between them. The germline gives CDR1 KGHSH, CDR2 LQKENI. The CDR3 totals 16 residues. The CDR3 DNA is TGTGCCAGCTCACCCATATCGGGTCGCCTTGCAGATACGCAGTATTTT. Translated: CASSPISGRLADTQYF. Drawing the rest from reference TRBV18 and TRBJ2-3, the complete variable domain is NAGVMQNPRHLVRRRGQEARLRCSPMKGHSHVYWYRQLPEEGLKFMVYLQKENIIDESGMPKERFSAEFPKEGPSILRIQQVVRGDSAAYFCASSPISGRLADTQYFGPGTRLTVL.